The clone carrying this T cell receptor (beta chain) was seen a handful of times. The antigen remains unidentified. The source of the sample is a study of T cell repertoires in cytomegalovirus infection. Study results and caveats: Carriage of CMV together with the relevant HLA was identifiable through cumulative public TCR beta family frequency. Clonotype analysis showed dominance of the ex vivo response by HLA-C-restricted CMV-specific TCR beta clonotypes.

TCRdb recomputed calls from the reads with MiXCR, one row per CDR3 protein. Found here are about 700,000 distinct CDR3 sequences, around 30% of them singletons; the top ten hold around a sixth. V lost 5 bases and J lost 4; bases outside the gene matches: 13. Germline values: CDR1 MNHNS, CDR2 SASEGT. The CDR3 loop spans 16 amino acids. The chain has TRBV6-1 and TRBJ2-5; the match to TRBD2 covers 7 bases. The sample in question was cultured PBMCs, obtained from culture after CMV antigen stimulation. This receptor was identified in a human donor in good health (CMV status not recorded). Some clones in this sample may be carry-over from other donors' samples. CDR3 amino acids: CASSYEAGRERETQYF. The CDR3 coding sequence is TGTGCCAGCAGTTATGAGGCGGGGAGGGAAAGAGAGACCCAGTACTTC.